These 18 T cell receptor beta chains originate from one sample sequenced in a study of cytomegalovirus exposure and HLA in healthy donors (dated by TCRdb to the late 2010s). Library preparation employed the immunoSEQ multiplex PCR assay. The multiplex PCR relied on a mix of 60 forward primers for TCR Vbeta segments and 13 reverse primers for TCR Jbeta segments. TCRdb mirrors the immuneACCESS table, restricted to in-frame sequences. Some clones are absent from its copies; in checked studies, under half trace to an unresolved V gene, and the reason for the others is unknown. Across this sample there are about 150,000 clones, with around four fifths seen only once. About 1.5% of the sample belongs to the ten largest clones. Sequenced input: PBMCs. All receptors come from a male donor in good health and CMV-seronegative.

This clone was recorded only once. The chain joins TRBV14 to TRBJ2-1, with a possible D match to TRBD2 (6 bases). This CDR3 contains 15 residues. Trimming removed 4 bases from V and 7 bases from J, with 17 bases in between. Germline V gives CDR1 SGHDN, CDR2 FVKESK. The CDR3 here is CASSLVAAPWNEQFF. In DNA form, the CDR3 reads TGTGCCAGCAGCCTTGTAGCGGCCCCCTGGAATGAGCAGTTCTTC.

The CDR3 DNA reads as TGTGCCAGCAGCTTGGTTAGGGGGCCAGATACGCAGTATTTT. Its protein product is CASSLVRGPDTQYF. V gene TRBV5-6 combines with J gene TRBJ2-3; 7 bases map to TRBD1. With V trimmed by 0 bases and J by 4 bases, 2 bases remained unmatched. Germline V gene data show CDR1 as SGHDT and CDR2 as YYEEEE. The CDR3 is 14 amino acids.

This clone was seen a few times. The chain has TRBV2 and TRBJ2-7; TRBD2 might be the D (5 bases). The CDR3 runs 13 residues. V was pared by 2 bases and J by 7 bases, with 12 bases between. The germline V gene encodes CDR1 SNHLY and CDR2 FYNNEI. The CDR3 DNA reads as TGTGCCAGCAGTGAATTGAGGGCAGGAGAGCAGTACTTC. This codes for CASSELRAGEQYF.

This rearrangement joins TRBV4-1 to TRBJ1-1; D is unclear. The CDR3 is made up of 15 amino acids. The V and J ends lost 0 bases and 1 base respectively, with 9 bases between them. The germline gives CDR1 MGHRA, CDR2 YSYEKL. DNA for the CDR3: TGCGCCAGCAGCCAAGATGGGCGTTGGAACACTGAAGCTTTCTTT. Translated, it gives CASSQDGRWNTEAFF.

The rearrangement joins TRBV5-4 to TRBJ1-2; 8 bases line up with TRBD1. CDR3 length equals 15 residues. With V trimmed by 6 bases and J by 4 bases, 11 bases remained unmatched. The V gene's germline CDR1 is SGHNT and CDR2 YYREEE (reference sequence). DNA for the CDR3: TGTGCCAGCATCCCGGAACAGGGGGGAGGCTATGGCTACACCTTC. Protein: CASIPEQGGGYGYTF.

The V call is TRBV7-3, the J call TRBJ2-7; TRBD1 is a possible D gene (6 bases). Germline lookup yields CDR1 SGHTA and CDR2 FQGTGA. With 5 bases removed from V and 3 bases from J, the gap between germline ends came to 14 bases. The CDR3 loop spans 14 amino acids. CDR3 region: CASSPLSDSYEQYF. The DNA for the CDR3 is TGTGCCAGCAGCCCCCTATCGGACAGCTACGAGCAGTACTTC. Variable domain in full (rest from reference TRBV7-3 and TRBJ2-7): GAGVSQTPSNKVTEKGKYVELRCDPISGHTALYWYRQSLGQGPEFLIYFQGTGAADDSGLPNDRFFAVRPEGSVSTLKIQRTERGDSAVYLCASSPLSDSYEQYFGPGTRLTVT.

V usage is TRBV21-1 and J usage is TRBJ1-4; the table gives TRBD1 as D, unverified against the DNA. TRBV21-1 is reported as a pseudogene. CDR3 length: 18 residues. CDR3 sequence reads: CASSEKSRHRGTNEKLFF. The CDR3 DNA reads as TGTGCCAGCAGCGAAAAAAGCCGGCACAGGGGAACTAATGAAAAACTGTTTTTT.

The V and J genes are TRBV5-1 and TRBJ1-5, with a tentative D call TRBD1 (5 bases). The CDR3 sequence is 15 residues long. CDR1 and CDR2 (germline): SGHRS, YFSETQ. Trimming took off 4 bases at V and 6 bases at J, with 17 bases between the two ends. This CDR3 is CASSEGTDGGQPQHF. Written as DNA, the CDR3 is TGCGCCAGCAGCGAGGGGACCGACGGGGGTCAGCCCCAGCATTTT.

The chain combines TRBV10-3 with TRBJ2-2, with 10 bases aligning to TRBD1. V gave up 2 bases and J gave up 3 bases; unmatched junction bases: 0. Germline CDR1 and CDR2: ENHRY and SYGVKD. The CDR3 runs to 15 residues. This CDR3 reads CAISEGQGDTGELFF. For the CDR3, the DNA is TGTGCCATCAGTGAGGGACAGGGGGACACCGGGGAGCTGTTTTTT.

This chain uses TRBV5-1 with TRBJ2-1, with a tentative D call TRBD2 (6 bases). CDR1 SGHRS and CDR2 YFSETQ come from the germline V gene. This CDR3 region has 16 residues. V lost 4 bases and J 1 base, leaving 15 bases between the germline ends. The CDR3 DNA reads as TGCGCCAGCAGCCCGCCTTCCGGACTATCCTACAATGAGCAGTTCTTC. Amino acid sequence: CASSPPSGLSYNEQFF.

This chain uses TRBV15 with TRBJ2-1; 8 positions agree with TRBD1. The V segment lost 4 bases and the J segment 8 bases; nucleotides outside the gene matches: 7. Germline V gene lookup returns CDR1 LNHNV and CDR2 YYDKDF (reference sequence). This CDR3 region has 14 residues. The CDR3 reads CATSIRDRLYEQFF. The CDR3 DNA follows: TGTGCCACCAGCATTAGGGACAGGTTGTATGAGCAGTTCTTC.

The V gene is TRBV6-5, the J gene TRBJ1-2; D uncertain. The CDR3 is 11 residues long. With 6 bases removed from V and 8 bases from J, the gap between germline ends came to 10 bases. The germline V gene has CDR1 MNHEY and CDR2 SVGAGI. The CDR3 loop is CASRAPGGYTF. The CDR3 DNA follows: TGTGCCAGCAGAGCCCCCGGGGGCTACACCTTC.

A word on this clone: At one end, the junction sequence differs from germline, possibly due to a read error. The gene calls are TRBV28 and TRBJ2-3; D might be TRBD2 (5 bases). Germline CDR1 reads MDHEN; CDR2 reads SYDVKM. This CDR3 has 13 residues. The CDR3 coding sequence is TGTGCCAGCAGTTTATCGTCCATCGGGATTCTAAATTTT. Translated, it gives CASSLSSIGILNF.

This chain connects TRBV18 to TRBJ2-5, with 7 bases that match TRBD2. The CDR3 sequence is 15 residues long. The V gene end was trimmed by 2 bases and the J gene end by 4 bases; junction bases not matched to a gene: 7. The V gene's germline CDR1 is KGHSH and CDR2 LQKENI. This CDR3 reads CASSPVSGALETQYF. As DNA, the CDR3 is TGTGCCAGCTCACCAGTCAGCGGGGCATTAGAGACCCAGTACTTC.

The chain is built from TRBV6-6 and TRBJ2-7, with D perhaps TRBD2 (5 bases). The V and J ends lost 4 bases and 2 bases respectively, with 12 bases between them. Per germline, CDR1 MNHNY and CDR2 SVGAGI (reference sequence). This CDR3 is 14 amino acids long. DNA for the CDR3: TGTGCCAGCAGTTCCCTCTTAGCGACCTACGAGCAGTACTTC. It translates to CASSSLLATYEQYF.

This clone occurred a few times. The genes are TRBV28 and TRBJ1-1; D is perhaps TRBD1 (6 bases). This CDR3 contains 16 residues. Germline V gene data show CDR1 as MDHEN and CDR2 as SYDVKM. V was trimmed by 6 bases and J by 2 bases, leaving 19 bases between them. DNA for the CDR3: TGTGCCAGCAGATTTACATTCAGGGGCCGTAACACTGAAGCTTTCTTT. Translation gives CASRFTFRGRNTEAFF.

The rearrangement links TRBV19 to TRBJ2-5, with TRBD2 identical over 10 bases. The CDR3 has 15 amino acids. Germline trimming cut 6 bases from V and 0 bases from J; bases unmatched to any gene: 4. Germline lookup yields CDR1 LNHDA and CDR2 SQIVND (reference sequence). CDR3 region: CASRRGLANQETQYF. CDR3 in DNA: TGTGCCAGTAGGAGGGGACTAGCGAACCAAGAGACCCAGTACTTC.

Here the CDR3 reads CASSVGGETQYF. Here the CDR3 DNA reads TGTGCCAGCAGCGTAGGAGGGGAGACCCAGTACTTC. The rearrangement uses TRBV9 and TRBJ2-5; TRBD2 might be the D (5 bases). V lost 0 bases to trimming and J lost 5 bases, with 5 bases between them. Germline V lookup: CDR1 SGDLS, CDR2 YYNGEE. The CDR3 consists of 12 residues.